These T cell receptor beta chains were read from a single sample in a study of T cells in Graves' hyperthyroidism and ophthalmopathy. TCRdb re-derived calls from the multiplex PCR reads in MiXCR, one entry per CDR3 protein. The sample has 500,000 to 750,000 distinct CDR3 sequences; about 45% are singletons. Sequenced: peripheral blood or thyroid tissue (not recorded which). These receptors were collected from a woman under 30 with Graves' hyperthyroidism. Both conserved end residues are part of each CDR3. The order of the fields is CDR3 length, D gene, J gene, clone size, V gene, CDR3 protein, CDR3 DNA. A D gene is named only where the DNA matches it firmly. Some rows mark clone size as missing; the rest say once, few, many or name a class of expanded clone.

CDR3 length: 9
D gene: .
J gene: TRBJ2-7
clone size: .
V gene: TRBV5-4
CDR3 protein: CPTLYEQYF
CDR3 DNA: TGTCCCACCCTTTACGAGCAGTACTTC

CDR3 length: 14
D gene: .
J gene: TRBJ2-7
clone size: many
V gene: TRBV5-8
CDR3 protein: CAIERQGDSYEQYF
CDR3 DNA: TGTGCCATCGAGAGGCAGGGAGACAGCTACGAGCAGTACTTC

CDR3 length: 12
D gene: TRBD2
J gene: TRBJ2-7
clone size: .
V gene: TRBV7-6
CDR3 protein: CASSSLAAEQYF
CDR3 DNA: TGTGCCAGCAGTTCCCTAGCGGCTGAGCAGTACTTC

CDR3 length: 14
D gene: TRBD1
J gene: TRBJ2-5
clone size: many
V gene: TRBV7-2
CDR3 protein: CASSADRAQETQYF
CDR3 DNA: TGTGCCAGCAGCGCAGACAGGGCCCAAGAGACCCAGTACTTC

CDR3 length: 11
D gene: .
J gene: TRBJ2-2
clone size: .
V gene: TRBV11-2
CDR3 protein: CDSANTGELFF
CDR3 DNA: TGTGACAGCGCGAACACCGGGGAGCTGTTTTTT

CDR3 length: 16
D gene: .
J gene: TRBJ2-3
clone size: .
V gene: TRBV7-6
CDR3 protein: CASSPRPLGSTDTQYF
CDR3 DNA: TGTGCCAGCAGCCCGAGGCCCCTGGGGAGCACAGATACGCAGTATTTT

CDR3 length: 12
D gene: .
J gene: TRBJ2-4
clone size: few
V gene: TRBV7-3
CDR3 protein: CASSPGGDIQYF
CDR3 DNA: TGTGCCAGCAGCCCAGGGGGGGACATTCAGTACTTC

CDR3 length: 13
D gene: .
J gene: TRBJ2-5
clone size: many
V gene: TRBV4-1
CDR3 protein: CASSPFWGETQYF
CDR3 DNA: TGCGCCAGCAGCCCTTTTTGGGGGGAGACCCAGTACTTC

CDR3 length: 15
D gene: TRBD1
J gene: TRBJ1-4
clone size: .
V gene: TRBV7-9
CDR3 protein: CASSLVGTANEKLFF
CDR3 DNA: TGTGCCAGCAGCTTGGTAGGGACAGCTAATGAAAAACTGTTTTTT

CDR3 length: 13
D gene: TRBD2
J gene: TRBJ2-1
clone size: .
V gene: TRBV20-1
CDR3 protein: CSARHAGANEQFF
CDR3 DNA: TGCAGTGCTAGACACGCGGGAGCCAATGAGCAGTTCTTC

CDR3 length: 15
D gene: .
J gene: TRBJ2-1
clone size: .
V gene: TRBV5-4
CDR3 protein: CASSLRDNPYNEQFF
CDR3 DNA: TGTGCCAGCAGCCTCCGGGACAACCCTTACAATGAGCAGTTCTTC

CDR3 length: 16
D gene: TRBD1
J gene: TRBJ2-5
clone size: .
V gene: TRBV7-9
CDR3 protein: CASSLILTGAEETQYF
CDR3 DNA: TGTGCCAGCAGCTTAATCTTGACAGGGGCAGAAGAGACCCAGTACTTC

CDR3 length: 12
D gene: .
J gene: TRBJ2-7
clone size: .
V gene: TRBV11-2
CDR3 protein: CASRGEYNEQYF
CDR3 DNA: TGTGCCAGCAGGGGGGAGTACAATGAGCAGTACTTC

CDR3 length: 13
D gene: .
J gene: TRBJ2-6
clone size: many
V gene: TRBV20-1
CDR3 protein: CSATSSGANVLTF
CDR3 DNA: TGCAGTGCTACTAGCTCTGGGGCCAACGTCCTGACTTTC

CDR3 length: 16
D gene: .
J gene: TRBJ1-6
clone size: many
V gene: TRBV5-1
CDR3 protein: CASSLVGSSYNSPLHF
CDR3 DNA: TGCGCCAGCAGCTTGGTGGGGAGCTCCTATAATTCACCCCTCCACTTT

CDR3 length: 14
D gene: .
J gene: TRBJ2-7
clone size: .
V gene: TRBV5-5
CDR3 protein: CACSTVDWASEQYF
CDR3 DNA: TGTGCCTGCAGCACTGTGGACTGGGCCTCCGAGCAGTACTTC

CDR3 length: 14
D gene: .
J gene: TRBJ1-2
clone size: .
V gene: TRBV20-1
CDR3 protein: CSAPGGFGEVGYTF
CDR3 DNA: TGCAGTGCCCCTGGCGGATTCGGGGAAGTGGGCTACACCTTC